Following are 7 T cell receptor beta chains from one sample sequenced in a study of T cell changes during pregnancy in multiple sclerosis. Clones were read by immunoSEQ multiplex PCR, and TCRdb kept only the in-frame ones, dropping some. This sample carries about 32,000 clones, roughly nine tenths of them seen once, and the ten largest clones take 8.5% to 14%. The sample was CD8+ T cells from peripheral blood mononuclear cells, taken in the third trimester of pregnancy. The receptors stem from a female donor with multiple sclerosis, enrolled in a pregnancy study.

This clone was observed a handful of times. The J gene is TRBJ2-7, the V gene TRBV15, with TRBD2 matching over 7 bases. The V and J ends lost 3 bases and 2 bases, in that order; junction bases with no gene match: 4. Per the germline V gene, CDR1 is LNHNV and CDR2 is YYDKDF (reference sequence). The CDR3 is 14 residues long. Written as DNA, the CDR3 is TGTGCCACCAGCAGCCCTAGCGGTGCCTACGAGCAGTACTTC. It encodes CATSSPSGAYEQYF. Full variable domain (missing parts from reference TRBV15 and TRBJ2-7): DAMVIQNPRYQVTQFGKPVTLSCSQTLNHNVMYWYQQKSSQAPKLLFHYYDKDFNNEADTPDNFQSRRPNTSFCFLDIRSPGLGDTAMYLCATSSPSGAYEQYFGPGTRLTVT.

The chain has TRBV2 and TRBJ2-3; TRBD2 matches at 10 bases. With 4 bases clipped from V and 0 bases from J, the junction kept 1 base outside the gene matches. This CDR3 comprises 15 residues. CDR1 and CDR2 from the germline V gene are SNHLY and FYNNEI. CDR3 nucleotide sequence: TGTGCCAGCAGTGCGACTAGCGGGAGCACAGATACGCAGTATTTT. This codes for CASSATSGSTDTQYF.

This rearrangement joins TRBV19 to TRBJ2-1; no reliable D call. Trimming took 3 bases from V and 3 from J, leaving 6 bases between them. The CDR3 consists of 13 residues. Germline CDR1 and CDR2: LNHDA and SQIVND (reference sequence). Here the CDR3 DNA reads TGTGCCAGTAGTATGGGCGACTACAATGAGCAGTTCTTC. It encodes CASSMGDYNEQFF.

V is TRBV7-2 and J is TRBJ1-3; the D gene is possibly TRBD1 (5 bases). The V end was cut by 5 bases, the J end by 0 bases, with 14 bases between. The CDR3 sequence is 16 residues long. Germline V lookup: CDR1 SGHTA, CDR2 FQGNSA. Here the CDR3 reads CASSPAGFGSGNTIYF. The CDR3 DNA is TGTGCCAGCAGCCCAGCAGGGTTCGGCTCTGGAAACACCATATATTTT.

The chain joins TRBV6-7 to TRBJ2-7; D call uncertain. TRBV6-7 is an ORF, with its function uncertain. V lost 11 bases, J lost 3 bases, and 8 bases lay in between. CDR3 length: 10 amino acids. The CDR3 sequence is CAGNYYEQYF. CDR3 nucleotides: TGTGCCGGAAACTACTACGAGCAGTACTTC.

The V gene is TRBV2, the J gene TRBJ2-1, with 8 bases lining up with TRBD2. V lost 6 bases to trimming and J lost 4 bases; unmatched junction nucleotides: 11. Germline CDR1 SNHLY, CDR2 FYNNEI. This CDR3 is built from 16 residues. The CDR3 loop reads CASSPVAGSSYNEQFF. CDR3 bases: TGTGCCAGCAGCCCAGTAGCGGGGTCTTCTTACAATGAGCAGTTCTTC.

The chain joins TRBV27 to TRBJ1-4; D is uncertain. Germline V CDR1 and CDR2: MNHEY, SMNVEV (reference sequence). The CDR3 is 13 residues long. Trimming removed 7 bases from V and 6 bases from J, with 12 bases in between. The DNA for the CDR3 is TGTGCCAGCACTGGAGGGTGGGATGAAAAACTGTTTTTT. Translated: CASTGGWDEKLFF.